The 22 T cell receptor beta chains below all came from one sample that was sequenced in a study of T cell responses to AZD1222 COVID-19 vaccine. TCRdb keeps only in-frame clones here, not all; method: immunoSEQ multiplex PCR. The table records about 110,000 clones, just over 85% of them present only once. The sample consisted of peripheral blood, taken on day 0 of AZD1222 vaccination. These receptors came from an adult in good health.

The chain joins TRBV21-1 to TRBJ1-5; TRBD1, as called in the table, went unchecked against the DNA. TRBV21-1 is marked as a pseudogene. This CDR3 has 16 amino acids. The CDR3 protein is CASGLLRTGSAQPQHF. CDR3 DNA sequence: TGTGCCAGCGGACTACTACGGACAGGAAGCGCACAGCCCCAGCATTTT.

The rearrangement links TRBV4-1 to TRBJ2-7; 8 nucleotides line up with TRBD1. Germline CDR1 and CDR2: MGHRA and YSYEKL. This CDR3 spans 16 amino acids. V lost 1 base, J lost 7 bases, and 12 bases stayed unmatched. CDR3 sequence reads: CASSQVGRDRIREQYF. The CDR3 coding sequence is TGCGCCAGCAGCCAAGTGGGTCGGGACAGGATTAGGGAGCAGTACTTC.

The chain has TRBV7-8 and TRBJ1-3; 7 nucleotides agree with TRBD1. From germline, CDR1 is SGHVS and CDR2 FQNEAQ. V shed 1 base, J shed 4 bases, and the junction held 4 bases outside the gene matches. This CDR3 is built from 15 residues. CDR3 coding DNA: TGTGCCAGCAGCTTAGAGGGGGCTGGGGGAAACACCATATATTTT. This sequence encodes CASSLEGAGGNTIYF.

This rearrangement joins TRBV7-2 to TRBJ1-6; the D gene is possibly TRBD1 (6 bases). Looked up from germline, CDR1 is SGHTA and CDR2 is FQGNSA. Trimming left V 5 bases short and J 7 bases short, with 18 bases between. CDR3 length: 16 amino acids. The CDR3 DNA reads as TGTGCCAGCAGCCTAGACGGGGGCAGCCCCAATTCACCCCTCCACTTT. Translating it yields CASSLDGGSPNSPLHF.

This clone was recorded only once. This chain connects TRBV9 to TRBJ1-4, with D perhaps TRBD1 (5 bases). The CDR3 runs 16 residues. CDR1 SGDLS and CDR2 YYNGEE come from the germline V gene. Trimming removed 5 bases at V and 8 bases at J, with 22 bases between. The DNA of the CDR3 is TGTGCCAGCAGTCTGGAGCAGGGCCGGGGTGGCGAAAAACTGTTTTTT. It translates to CASSLEQGRGGEKLFF.

The chain employs TRBV6-5 and TRBJ1-1; 11 nucleotides line up with TRBD1. V trimming: 6 bases; J trimming: 9 bases; junction bases outside the gene matches: 12. Germline CDR1 reads MNHEY; CDR2 reads SVGAGI. The CDR3 length is 15 residues. CDR3 coding DNA: TGTGCCAGCAGACGACGGACAGGGGGCAGGGATAAAGCTTTCTTT. Protein product: CASRRRTGGRDKAFF.

The J gene is TRBJ1-6, the V gene TRBV6-5; 7 bases map to TRBD1. V lost 8 bases and J lost 8; bases outside the gene matches: 9. This CDR3 region has 14 residues. CDR1 is MNHEY and CDR2 is SVGAGI in the germline V gene. Here the CDR3 DNA reads TGTGCCAGCGGATTAAACAGGGGCGATTCACCCCTCCACTTT. Protein: CASGLNRGDSPLHF.

Concerning this clone itself: This specimen includes other DNA sequences encoding the same CDR3. The chain joins TRBV7-2 to TRBJ2-7; 8 bases agree with TRBD2. Germline CDR1 SGHTA, CDR2 FQGNSA. The CDR3 is made up of 13 amino acids. J gave up 4 bases and V 6 bases, and 5 bases lay outside the gene matches. DNA for the CDR3: TGTGCCAGCAGTCCAAGCGGGGGATACGAGCAGTACTTC. Its protein product is CASSPSGGYEQYF.

The chain joins TRBV4-2 to TRBJ2-2; D is unresolved. From germline, CDR1 is LGHNA and CDR2 YNFKEQ. V was shortened by 4 bases and J by 6 bases, with 24 bases between the two germline ends. This CDR3 region has 18 residues. The CDR3 DNA reads as TGTGCCAGCAGCCCAGACGGGTGGGCCTTATCGTCCCCCGGGGAGCTGTTTTTT. Translation: CASSPDGWALSSPGELFF.

In its sample, this clone was seen a few times. This chain connects TRBV5-1 to TRBJ1-2; D not resolved. Trimming stripped 0 bases from V and 8 bases from J, with 11 bases between. The CDR3 totals 13 residues. Per the germline V gene, CDR1 is SGHRS and CDR2 is YFSETQ. DNA of the CDR3: TGCGCCAGCAGCTTGGGGTCAGAGGGAGGCTACACCTTC. It yields the protein CASSLGSEGGYTF.

This rearrangement joins TRBV27 to TRBJ2-5, with unresolved D. Germline-derived CDR1 and CDR2 are MNHEY and SMNVEV (reference sequence). V shed 7 bases and J shed 0 bases, with 12 bases lying between them. The CDR3 runs to 14 residues. This CDR3 reads CASKINRYQETQYF. CDR3 nucleotides: TGTGCCAGCAAGATCAATCGATACCAAGAGACCCAGTACTTC.

V is TRBV5-1 and J is TRBJ1-1, with 8 bases fitting TRBD1. Germline V gene lookup returns CDR1 SGHRS and CDR2 YFSETQ. V lost 4 bases and J lost 7; bases outside the gene matches: 6. The CDR3 runs 13 residues. CDR3 in DNA: TGCGCCAGCAGCATCAGGACAGGGATTGAAGCTTTCTTT. It specifies CASSIRTGIEAFF.

This chain joins TRBV27 and TRBJ1-2; 7 bases align to TRBD1. The V segment lost 2 bases and the J segment 6 bases; nucleotides outside the gene matches: 6. The germline gives CDR1 MNHEY, CDR2 SMNVEV (reference sequence). The CDR3 has 14 residues. In DNA form, the CDR3 reads TGTGCCAGCAGTTTAACCACAGGGGCCGATGGCTACACCTTC. This sequence encodes CASSLTTGADGYTF.

The rearrangement joins TRBV11-3 to TRBJ2-5; D perhaps matches TRBD2 (5 bases). Trimming left V 1 base short and J 5 bases short, with 8 bases between. CDR3 size: 13 residues. Germline loops: CDR1 SGHNT, CDR2 YENEEA. The CDR3 coding sequence is TGTGCCAGCAGCTTAGCGGGCGGGGAGACCCAGTACTTC. Its translation is CASSLAGGETQYF.

The chain has TRBV5-1 and TRBJ1-4, with 10 nucleotides matching TRBD1. V dropped 6 bases and J dropped 3; count of bases not matched to a gene: 11. Per germline, CDR1 SGHRS and CDR2 YFSETQ. The CDR3 is 17 amino acids. The CDR3 spells CASTLGGTGAANEKLFF. As DNA, the CDR3 is TGCGCCAGCACCCTTGGAGGGACAGGGGCTGCTAATGAAAAACTGTTTTTT.

With respect to this clone: At one end, the junction sequence differs from germline, possibly due to a read error. The CDR3 is CASSLEGRGLTGELFF. In DNA form, the CDR3 reads TGCGCTAGCAGCTTGGAGGGCAGGGGGCTGACCGGGGAGCTGTTTTTT. The chain carries TRBV5-1 and TRBJ2-2; 8 bases are a match to TRBD1. The germline CDR1 and CDR2 sequences are SGHRS and YFSETQ. CDR3 length: 16 residues.

V usage is TRBV10-2 and J usage is TRBJ1-5; D is undetermined. V gave up 3 bases and J gave up 1 base, with 4 bases separating them. Germline-derived CDR1 and CDR2 are WSHSY and SAAADI. This CDR3 spans 13 amino acids. This chain's CDR3 is CASSEGSNQPQHF. CDR3 DNA: TGCGCCAGCAGTGAAGGGAGCAATCAGCCCCAGCATTTT.

The chain carries TRBV9 and TRBJ2-7; possibly TRBD2 for D (6 bases). The germline V gene has CDR1 SGDLS and CDR2 YYNGEE. This CDR3 contains 16 residues. V was cut by 0 bases and J by 3 bases, with 16 bases left in between. This CDR3 reads CASSVGPNRGIYEQYF. CDR3 DNA sequence: TGTGCCAGCAGCGTAGGCCCTAATCGGGGGATCTACGAGCAGTACTTC.

This clone was seen just once. The rearrangement uses TRBV20-1 and TRBJ1-6, with a weak D call TRBD1 (6 bases). The V end lost 4 bases, the J end lost 5 bases, and 15 bases lay between the germline ends. The CDR3 spans 15 residues. From germline, CDR1 is DFQATT and CDR2 SNEGSKA (reference sequence). The CDR3 DNA is TGCAGTGCTATTGAGTGGGACACAAATAATTCACCCCTCCACTTT. Protein: CSAIEWDTNNSPLHF.

The rearrangement joins TRBV6-5 to TRBJ1-5; weak D call: TRBD1 (6 bases). CDR1 and CDR2 (germline): MNHEY, SVGAGI. The V end was cut by 4 bases, the J end by 4 bases, with 11 bases between. This CDR3 is built from 14 residues. The CDR3, as DNA: TGTGCCAGCAGTTTTACAGGGTCAAATCAGCCCCAGCATTTT. This sequence encodes CASSFTGSNQPQHF.

The rearrangement joins TRBV6-1 to TRBJ2-3, with 9 bases fitting TRBD2. The V gene end was trimmed by 3 bases and the J gene end by 2 bases; junction bases not matched to a gene: 12. CDR1 and CDR2 from the germline V gene are MNHNS and SASEGT. CDR3 length: 18 residues. The chain's CDR3 is CASSDSRLAVSNTDTQYF. In DNA, the CDR3 is TGTGCCAGCAGTGATAGTCGACTAGCGGTCTCCAACACAGATACGCAGTATTTT.

This chain uses TRBV7-6 with TRBJ2-2; D is undetermined. Germline V lookup: CDR1 SGHVS, CDR2 FNYEAQ. The CDR3 runs to 14 residues. The ends were cut back, 2 bases at V and 1 base at J, with 5 bases in the middle. This CDR3 reads CASSLRLNTGELFF. DNA of the CDR3: TGTGCCAGCAGCTTACGACTGAACACCGGGGAGCTGTTTTTT.